These 6 T cell receptor beta chains came from one sample sequenced in a study of regulatory and conventional T cells in RAG deficiency. Blood CD4+ CD25-low CD127-high conventional T cells supplied the genomic DNA template. The data were produced by immunoSEQ multiplex PCR, yet TCRdb's version contains in-frame clones alone and is incomplete. The data hold 29,000 or so clones, with roughly 96% observed a single time. These data were also reused for a study on regulatory T cells. In that study: Primers: 52 TRBV forward and 13 TRBJ reverse.

The sequenced sample consisted of CD25- CD4+ T cells sorted from blood. Receptors were obtained from a human donor in good health.

This chain uses TRBV11-2 with TRBJ2-7; D unclear. Germline V gives CDR1 SGHAT, CDR2 FQNNGV. CDR3 size: 13 residues. Trimming took off 6 bases at V and 2 bases at J, with 11 bases between the two ends. CDR3 region: CASRAGGAYEQYF. As DNA, the CDR3 is TGTGCCAGCAGGGCCGGCGGAGCCTACGAGCAGTACTTC.

V gene TRBV19 combines with J gene TRBJ1-2; the match to TRBD1 covers 9 bases. Germline loops: CDR1 LNHDA, CDR2 SQIVND (reference sequence). The junction had 6 bases not matched to a gene; V was cut back by 3 bases and J by 4 bases. This CDR3 comprises 15 residues. CDR3 protein: CASSITDRGTYGYTF. The CDR3 region has the DNA TGTGCCAGTAGTATTACGGACAGGGGAACCTATGGCTACACCTTC.

This chain connects TRBV6-1 to TRBJ1-2; 9 bases fit TRBD1. Trimming at V came to 2 bases and at J to 4 bases, leaving 5 bases not matched to a gene. The germline gives CDR1 MNHNS, CDR2 SASEGT. There are 15 residues in the CDR3. The CDR3 DNA sequence: TGTGCCAGCAGTGAAAGGGGGACAGGGCGCTATGGCTACACCTTC. Its translation is CASSERGTGRYGYTF.

This chain links TRBV6-5 with TRBJ1-2; perhaps TRBD1 as D (6 bases). Germline CDR1 and CDR2: MNHEY and SVGAGI. This CDR3 region has 13 residues. Deletions cut 5 bases from V and 1 base from J, with 8 bases between. CDR3 DNA: TGTGCCAGCAGTCGGGACAATAACTATGGCTACACCTTC. Its protein is CASSRDNNYGYTF.

This clone was seen just once. The rearrangement uses TRBV5-6 and TRBJ2-1; TRBD1 might be the D (6 bases). Germline CDR1 and CDR2: SGHDT and YYEEEE. The CDR3 runs 13 residues. V lost 0 bases, J lost 12 bases, and 13 bases lay in between. The CDR3 coding sequence is TGTGCCAGCAGCTTGGGGCCAGGGGCTAGGCAGTTCTTC. Amino acid sequence: CASSLGPGARQFF.

This chain joins TRBV5-1 and TRBJ2-3; TRBD2 matches at 8 bases. This CDR3 is built from 15 residues. Germline assignment: CDR1 SGHRS and CDR2 YFSETQ. V was clipped by 1 base and J by 3 bases; unmatched bases: 4. The CDR3, as DNA: TGCGCCAGCAGCTTGAGCGGGGGATGGACAGATACGCAGTATTTT. It codes for CASSLSGGWTDTQYF.